These 27 T cell receptor beta chains were sequenced from one sample in a study of blood T cell repertoires in COVID-19. Libraries were prepared by immunoSEQ multiplex PCR; TCRdb keeps only in-frame clonotypes and omits some of them. The sample lists approximately 130,000 clones; roughly 79% were seen once. Sequenced material: peripheral blood. All receptors derive from a human donor in a cohort sampled during active COVID-19.

This chain uses TRBV9 with TRBJ2-3, with 7 bases lining up with TRBD2. CDR1 and CDR2 from the germline V gene are SGDLS and YYNGEE. Losses at the gene ends were 3 bases for V and 1 base for J; bases not matched to a gene: 5. The CDR3 is made up of 15 amino acids. CDR3 protein: CASSESGGGTDTQYF. The CDR3 DNA follows: TGTGCCAGCAGCGAATCGGGGGGAGGCACAGATACGCAGTATTTT.

The chain combines TRBV30 with TRBJ1-5; tentatively, D is TRBD1 (6 bases). The CDR3 is 13 amino acids. Deletions cut 1 base from V and 2 bases from J, with 6 bases between. Germline V gene lookup returns CDR1 GTSNPN and CDR2 SVGIG (reference sequence). The CDR3 region has the DNA TGTGCCTGGAGTGGACAGGGCAATCAGCCCCAGCATTTT. As protein: CAWSGQGNQPQHF. Full variable domain (outside the CDR3, taken from reference TRBV30 and TRBJ1-5): SQTIHQWPATLVQPVGSPLSLECTVEGTSNPNLYWYRQAAGRGLQLLFYSVGIGQISSEVPQNLSASRPQDRQFILSSKKLLLSDSGFYLCAWSGQGNQPQHFGDGTRLSIL.

The rearrangement uses TRBV29-1 and TRBJ2-3; 16 positions agree with TRBD2. The CDR3 is 17 residues long. Unmatched junction bases numbered 11, after V lost 6 bases and J lost 5 bases. CDR1 and CDR2 from the germline V gene are SQVTM and ANQGSEA. CDR3 sequence reads: CSVAGLAGGPRGDTQYF. CDR3 sequence (DNA): TGCAGCGTCGCGGGACTAGCGGGGGGGCCCCGGGGAGATACGCAGTATTTT.

The gene calls are TRBV5-5 and TRBJ2-1; no reliable D call. CDR1 SGHKS and CDR2 YYEKEE come from the germline V gene (reference sequence). There are 16 residues in the CDR3. Trimming stripped 6 bases from V and 4 bases from J, with 20 bases between. The CDR3 reads CASTRLPLQEYNEQFF. The DNA of the CDR3 is TGTGCCAGCACCCGACTGCCGCTGCAAGAGTACAATGAGCAGTTCTTC.

This clone appeared once. The chain couples TRBV6-2 or TRBV6-3 to TRBJ2-7; TRBD2 agrees at 8 bases. Germline CDR1 and CDR2: MNHEY and SVGEGT. The CDR3 extends over 15 amino acids. The junction had 9 bases not matched to a gene; V was cut back by 4 bases and J by 4 bases. CDR3 in DNA: TGTGCCAGCAGTTCCTCTAGCGGGCTAGTATACGAGCAGTACTTC. Amino acid sequence: CASSSSSGLVYEQYF.

The rearrangement links TRBV11-3 to TRBJ2-1; maybe TRBD2 (6 bases). Trimming stripped 5 bases from V and 2 bases from J, with 13 bases between. The CDR3 spans 15 residues. Germline loops: CDR1 SGHNT, CDR2 YENEEA. CDR3 loop: CASSPTRGPYNEQFF. The CDR3 DNA follows: TGTGCCAGCAGCCCGACTAGAGGCCCCTACAATGAGCAGTTCTTC.

The chain joins TRBV27 to TRBJ1-5, with 8 bases identical to TRBD1. V shed 6 bases and J 6 bases; nucleotides not matched to a gene: 10. In germline, CDR1 is MNHEY, CDR2 SMNVEV (reference sequence). The CDR3 covers 15 residues. This CDR3 reads CASRFGQGLGQPQHF. In DNA, the CDR3 is TGTGCCAGCAGATTCGGACAGGGATTGGGTCAGCCCCAGCATTTT.

The rearrangement links TRBV7-2 to TRBJ1-1, with TRBD1 matching 12 bases. V lost 4 bases and J lost 8; bases outside the gene matches: 14. Germline-derived CDR1 and CDR2 are SGHTA and FQGNSA. This CDR3 has 17 residues. CDR3 protein: CASSSPGTGGATLEAFF. CDR3 in DNA: TGTGCCAGCAGCTCTCCCGGGACAGGGGGCGCGACCCTCGAAGCTTTCTTT.

The chain is built from TRBV7-8 and TRBJ2-3, with 9 positions matching TRBD2. The CDR3 is 16 amino acids. Germline V gives CDR1 SGHVS, CDR2 FQNEAQ. The junction had 12 bases not matched to a gene; V was cut back by 5 bases and J by 6 bases. CDR3: CASSLDGAGGSDTQYF. DNA for the CDR3: TGTGCCAGCAGCCTCGACGGAGCGGGGGGTTCCGATACGCAGTATTTT.

This sequence joins TRBV5-1 and TRBJ2-3; D remains ambiguous. V dropped 2 bases and J dropped 2 bases, with 9 bases sitting between them. CDR3 length: 14 amino acids. Germline V lookup: CDR1 SGHRS, CDR2 YFSETQ. CDR3 DNA sequence: TGCGCCAGCAGCTTCGAGGCCCACACAGATACGCAGTATTTT. Its translation is CASSFEAHTDTQYF. The full variable domain, with the rest looked up from reference TRBV5-1 and TRBJ2-3, is KAGVTQTPRYLIKTRGQQVTLSCSPISGHRSVSWYQQTPGQGLQFLFEYFSETQRNKGNFPGRFSGRQFSNSRSEMNVSTLELGDSALYLCASSFEAHTDTQYFGPGTRLTVL.

The chain is built from TRBV2 and TRBJ2-3; 8 nucleotides align to TRBD2. The germline CDR1 and CDR2 sequences are SNHLY and FYNNEI. J lost 1 base, V lost 2 bases, and 2 bases had no gene match. The CDR3 is made up of 15 amino acids. CDR3 region: CASSELGGGTDTQYF. CDR3 DNA: TGTGCCAGCAGTGAACTCGGGGGGGGCACAGATACGCAGTATTTT.

This clone showed up just once. This chain connects TRBV27 to TRBJ1-5; 9 nucleotides line up with TRBD1. J gave up 9 bases and V 5 bases, and 11 bases lay outside the gene matches. The CDR3 is 15 residues long. From germline, CDR1 is MNHEY and CDR2 SMNVEV (reference sequence). Here the CDR3 DNA reads TGTGCCAGCAGTCATAATCCGGGACAGGGTCTGCCCCAGCATTTT. This sequence encodes CASSHNPGQGLPQHF.

The chain carries TRBV6-1 and TRBJ1-6; D gene unclear. CDR3 size: 14 residues. CDR1 and CDR2 from the germline V gene are MNHNS and SASEGT. V was shortened by 2 bases and J by 8 bases, with 10 bases between the two germline ends. CDR3 nucleotide sequence: TGTGCCAGCAGTGAATCCAGGATCTATTCACCCCTCCACTTT. Translating it yields CASSESRIYSPLHF.

The chain joins TRBV19 to TRBJ1-1; no firm D call. The V gene lost 5 bases and the J gene lost 6 bases, with 16 bases spanning the gap. Germline V gene sequence: CDR1 LNHDA, CDR2 SQIVND (reference sequence). The CDR3 covers 14 residues. The CDR3 nucleotides read TGTGCCAGTAGTCCTGGCCAGTATCGTGCTGAAGCTTTCTTT. Its translation: CASSPGQYRAEAFF. The full variable domain, completed using reference TRBV19 and TRBJ1-1, is DGGITQSPKYLFRKEGQNVTLSCEQNLNHDAMYWYRQDPGQGLRLIYYSQIVNDFQKGDIAEGYSVSREKKESFPLTVTSAQKNPTAFYLCASSPGQYRAEAFFGQGTRLTVV.

The rearrangement joins TRBV7-9 to TRBJ1-2; tentative D call: TRBD1 (6 bases). Germline-derived CDR1 and CDR2 are SEHNR and FQNEAQ (reference sequence). This CDR3 spans 15 amino acids. With 4 bases removed from V and 8 bases from J, the gap between germline ends came to 20 bases. CDR3 in DNA: TGTGCCAGCAGCTCAATCTGGGGGGGGGCTGGAGGCTACACCTTC. It specifies CASSSIWGGAGGYTF.

The J gene is TRBJ1-1, the V gene TRBV12-5; the match to TRBD1 covers 10 bases. Unmatched junction bases numbered 6, after V lost 7 bases and J lost 4 bases. CDR1 LGHNT and CDR2 FRNRAP come from the germline V gene. The CDR3 is 14 amino acids. CDR3 nucleotide sequence: TGTGCTAGTGCCCGGACAGGGGGATTCACTGAAGCTTTCTTT. Protein sequence: CASARTGGFTEAFF.

This clone has just one count. J is TRBJ1-3 and V is TRBV9; D remains unclear. This CDR3 region has 15 residues. V gave up 4 bases and J gave up 0 bases, with 11 bases separating them. Germline assignment: CDR1 SGDLS and CDR2 YYNGEE. CDR3 amino acids: CASSPQPSSGNTIYF. CDR3 bases: TGTGCCAGCAGCCCCCAACCGAGCTCTGGAAACACCATATATTTT.

The V gene is TRBV2, the J gene TRBJ1-2; D gene unclear. V lost 1 base and J lost 4, with 10 bases in between. This CDR3 is built from 14 residues. Germline V gene lookup returns CDR1 SNHLY and CDR2 FYNNEI. The chain's CDR3 is CASSEGFTIYGYTF. CDR3 bases: TGTGCCAGCAGTGAAGGGTTCACTATCTATGGCTACACCTTC.

This clone occurred once. The chain combines TRBV19 with TRBJ1-1, with D hard to call. The CDR3 contains 14 residues. Deletions cut 3 bases from V and 1 base from J, with 9 bases between. From germline, CDR1 is LNHDA and CDR2 SQIVND (reference sequence). CDR3 region: CASSIGPRNTEAFF. In DNA form, the CDR3 reads TGTGCCAGTAGTATTGGGCCGCGGAACACTGAAGCTTTCTTT.

This chain connects TRBV11-3 to TRBJ2-7; D is possibly TRBD1 (6 bases). V was cut by 0 bases and J by 13 bases, with 16 bases left in between. This CDR3 has 13 residues. Per the germline V gene, CDR1 is SGHNT and CDR2 is YENEEA. The DNA for the CDR3 is TGTGCCAGCAGCTTAGAAGGGAAGGACAGACTATACTTC. This gives the protein CASSLEGKDRLYF.

The rearrangement links TRBV7-2 to TRBJ2-3; 10 bases line up with TRBD1. The CDR3 covers 17 residues. Germline lookup yields CDR1 SGHTA and CDR2 FQGNSA. Trimming at V came to 5 bases and at J to 1 base, leaving 9 bases not matched to a gene. CDR3 protein: CASSVSTGTGGTDTQYF. The CDR3 region has the DNA TGTGCCAGCAGCGTGTCCACCGGGACAGGGGGCACAGATACGCAGTATTTT.

The chain joins TRBV3-1 (or the pseudogene TRBV3-2) to TRBJ2-3; D uncertain. The CDR3 is made up of 12 amino acids. The germline V gene encodes CDR1 LGHDT and CDR2 YNNKEL (reference sequence). V dropped 0 bases and J dropped 11 bases, with 9 bases sitting between them. CDR3 in amino acids: CASSQDSQLQYF. CDR3 bases: TGTGCCAGCAGCCAAGATAGCCAGTTGCAGTATTTT.

The rearrangement joins TRBV18 to TRBJ1-3; D may be TRBD1 (5 bases). The V end lost 1 base, the J end lost 7 bases, and 11 bases lay between the germline ends. Germline V CDR1 and CDR2: KGHSH, LQKENI. The CDR3 consists of 14 residues. The CDR3 region is CASSPRGAVNTIYF. CDR3 sequence (DNA): TGTGCCAGCTCACCACGCGGGGCGGTGAACACCATATATTTT.

This clone has just one count. The chain links TRBV5-1 to TRBJ2-4; D not certain. CDR3 length: 14 residues. Germline V gene data show CDR1 as SGHRS and CDR2 as YFSETQ. With 4 bases removed from V and 10 bases from J, the gap between germline ends came to 18 bases. CDR3 protein: CASSQSDPLGIQYF. CDR3 DNA sequence: TGCGCCAGCAGCCAAAGCGACCCCCTCGGGATTCAGTACTTC.

The chain joins TRBV6-5 to TRBJ2-3; 9 nucleotides align to TRBD2. The CDR3 spans 15 residues. Germline CDR1 MNHEY, CDR2 SVGAGI. V trimming: 6 bases; J trimming: 1 base; junction bases outside the gene matches: 5. Here the CDR3 DNA reads TGTGCCAGCAGCCGGCGCGGGGGGGGCACAGATACGCAGTATTTT. This translates into CASSRRGGGTDTQYF.

J is TRBJ1-3 and V is TRBV9; 9 bases fit TRBD1. Germline V CDR1 and CDR2: SGDLS, YYNGEE. Trimming took 0 bases from V and 6 from J; bases not matched to a gene: 4. CDR3 length equals 15 residues. The CDR3 DNA is TGTGCCAGCAGCGTAGGGGGGACAGGGTCAAACACCATATATTTT. Translation: CASSVGGTGSNTIYF.

V usage is TRBV18 and J usage is TRBJ1-1; D is unclear. Trimming left V 5 bases short and J 2 bases short, with 9 bases between. Germline-derived CDR1 and CDR2 are KGHSH and LQKENI. The length of the CDR3 is 13 residues. This CDR3 is CASSNRENTEAFF. DNA for the CDR3: TGTGCCAGCTCAAACCGGGAAAACACTGAAGCTTTCTTT. The complete variable domain, with remaining parts taken from reference TRBV18 and TRBJ1-1, reads NAGVMQNPRHLVRRRGQEARLRCSPMKGHSHVYWYRQLPEEGLKFMVYLQKENIIDESGMPKERFSAEFPKEGPSILRIQQVVRGDSAAYFCASSNRENTEAFFGQGTRLTVV.